This TCR beta chain was sequenced during a study of blood T cell repertoires in COVID-19 (dated by TCRdb to 2018 to 2020). Regarding the complete study: Samples covering the acute and convalescent phases of COVID-19 were provided by collaborators in the United States, Italy and Spain. Samples were obtained from the ongoing ImmuneRACE study (first 160 participants) and from 950 to 1,500 subjects provided by 6 global collaborators. The material from the prospective study consisted of cDNA or gDNA derived from T cells, B-cell-depleted T cells, or PBMCs. Where available, HLA class I and class II types were taken from metadata supplied by the sample provider and were not determined by assay-based typing. The repertoires were released in a freely available public database meant as a resource for research on the immune response to SARS-CoV-2. Subjects who had been exposed to COVID-19, were actively infected with it, or had recovered from it provided the deeply sampled blood TCRbeta repertoires that made up the dataset. The sample metadata nearly always contained a de-identified subject ID, COVID-19 status, age in years and sex. The research as a whole found: Clinical and demographic metadata were provided uncurated, with the amount varying by source and participant.

The CDR3 has 12 amino acids, counting the end cysteine and phenylalanine. Left in the record is the CDR3 DNA by itself, 36 bases read in frame from the first base. V loses 5 bases, J loses 5 bases, and the germline ends lie 9 bases apart. As encoded in the germline V gene (reference sequence), CDR1 is MNHNY while CDR2 is SVGAGI. On this clone itself: Its antigen has not been determined. Base qualities are not recorded, but no much larger clone differs from it by a single base.

Whole blood was collected in K2EDTA tubes by collaborating institutions according to the institutions' own protocols. For TCRbeta analysis, collaborator samples were shipped as frozen whole blood, as isolated PBMCs, or as DNA extracted from either sample type. TCRbeta CDR3 regions were amplified from genomic DNA using the immunoSEQ Assay, a bias-controlled multiplex PCR. As for the authors' bioinformatics: Within the assay, amplification of reference gene primers was used to estimate how many nucleated cells each sample contained. Sequence reads were collapsed and filtered to measure the absolute abundance of every unique TCRbeta CDR3 rearrangement. Productive Simpson clonality was computed per sample as the square root of Simpson's diversity index over productive rearrangements. TCRdb mirrors the immuneACCESS table, restricted to in-frame sequences. Some clones are absent from its copies; in checked studies, under half trace to an unresolved V gene, and the reason for the others is unknown. V and J calls and clone size are copied from that table; D and trimming were computed from the DNA. The sample table records some 50,000 clones; roughly four fifths of these occur just once. The ten biggest clones cover 8.2% of the sample.

The sequenced material came from peripheral blood. The sequence came from a woman of 80 years or more with acute or convalescent COVID-19. The V and J genes are TRBV6-6 and TRBJ2-5; TRBD1 is possibly the D segment (5 matching bases). The DNA is as follows: TGTGCCAGCAGTAAAAACAGGGAGACCCAGTACTTC. Its translation reads: CASSKNRETQYF.